One sample yielded the 14 T cell receptor beta chains listed below, sequenced in a study of blood T cell repertoires in COVID-19 (dated by TCRdb to 2018 to 2021). Library method: the immunoSEQ multiplex PCR assay. The table was pulled from immuneACCESS by TCRdb, which kept in-frame rearrangements only. Such tables lose some clones; where checked, under half of the loss comes from unresolved V genes, and the rest has no known cause. Counted in this sample were approximately 150,000 clones; approximately 84% of them appeared once. Jointly, the top ten make up roughly 2.5% of the sample. Source material: peripheral blood. Receptors originate from a woman at least 80 years old with COVID-19, enrolled during active disease.

This chain joins TRBV7-3 and TRBJ2-1, with 7 bases that match TRBD2. Germline V gives CDR1 SGHTA, CDR2 FQGTGA. After removal of 6 bases from V and 5 bases from J, the junction contained 10 bases not matched to a gene. CDR3 size: 15 residues. The CDR3, as DNA: TGTGCCAGCAGTCTAGGGCGGGGGTCGCACAATGAGCAGTTCTTC. This codes for CASSLGRGSHNEQFF.

V gene TRBV24-1 combines with J gene TRBJ2-3, with a possible D match to TRBD2 (6 bases). The CDR3 extends over 14 amino acids. Germline V gene lookup returns CDR1 KGHDR and CDR2 SFDVKD. Trimming removed 10 bases from V and 4 bases from J, with 17 bases in between. The DNA of the CDR3 is TGTGCCACTTCTCTAGCGAATATAGCAGATACGCAGTATTTT. Its translation: CATSLANIADTQYF.

This chain uses TRBV21-1 with TRBJ2-1; the DNA was not compared with TRBD1, the D call given in the table. TRBV21-1 is marked as a pseudogene. This CDR3 is 14 amino acids long. The CDR3 coding sequence is TGTGCCACCGTACAGGGAAAGGCTTACAATGAGCAGTTCTTC. Translation gives CATVQGKAYNEQFF.

This chain connects TRBV30 to TRBJ2-4, with D possibly matching TRBD2 (5 bases). The CDR3 extends over 14 amino acids. The germline V and J ends were trimmed by 4 bases and 0 bases, with 10 bases remaining between them. Per germline, CDR1 GTSNPN and CDR2 SVGIG (reference sequence). The CDR3 loop reads CAWTNGVAKNIQYF. Here the CDR3 DNA reads TGTGCCTGGACTAACGGGGTAGCCAAAAACATTCAGTACTTC.

The chain combines TRBV18 with TRBJ1-2; D is undetermined. From germline, CDR1 is KGHSH and CDR2 LQKENI. V shed 8 bases and J shed 0 bases, with 10 bases lying between them. CDR3 size: 13 residues. CDR3 DNA sequence: TGTGCCAGCCTTTCGCCGGCTAACTATGGCTACACCTTC. As protein: CASLSPANYGYTF.

The chain recombines TRBV5-6 with TRBJ2-2; D might be TRBD2 (5 bases). This CDR3 has 17 residues. Germline lookup yields CDR1 SGHDT and CDR2 YYEEEE. With 4 bases removed from V and 5 bases from J, the gap between germline ends came to 21 bases. The CDR3 loop is CASSPLGGGVGTGELFF. In DNA, the CDR3 is TGTGCCAGCAGCCCGCTGGGTGGAGGCGTGGGAACCGGGGAGCTGTTTTTT.

The chain recombines TRBV19 with TRBJ1-2, with no clear D. CDR1 is LNHDA and CDR2 is SQIVND in the germline V gene (reference sequence). The CDR3 length is 13 residues. Deletions cut 6 bases from V and 7 bases from J, with 15 bases between. DNA of the CDR3: TGTGCCAGTAGCCACAAACGAAATTCTGGCTACACCTTC. Translated, it gives CASSHKRNSGYTF.

The chain has TRBV27 and TRBJ2-7, with 11 bases identical to TRBD1. The CDR3 is 16 amino acids. The junction had 7 bases not matched to a gene; V was cut back by 6 bases and J by 0 bases. Germline lookup yields CDR1 MNHEY and CDR2 SMNVEV (reference sequence). The DNA of the CDR3 is TGTGCCAGCAGAATCGGACAGGGGGCTTTCTCCTACGAGCAGTACTTC. As protein: CASRIGQGAFSYEQYF.

This chain joins TRBV6-1 and TRBJ2-4; 7 bases are a match to TRBD2. The CDR3 length is 15 residues. CDR1 and CDR2 (germline): MNHNS, SASEGT. The ends lost 2 bases at V and 1 base at J; junction bases unmatched: 2. Here the CDR3 reads CASSEWEGAKNIQYF. The CDR3 nucleotides read TGTGCCAGCAGTGAATGGGAGGGGGCCAAAAACATTCAGTACTTC.

The V gene is TRBV3-1 (or the pseudogene TRBV3-2), the J gene TRBJ2-1, with 12 positions matching TRBD2. The CDR3 sequence is 18 residues long. The J segment lost 7 bases and the V segment lost 0 bases, leaving 10 bases of the junction unmatched. The germline CDR1 and CDR2 sequences are LGHDT and YNNKEL (reference sequence). This chain's CDR3 is CASSQDPLAGGRRNEQFF. DNA of the CDR3: TGTGCCAGCAGCCAAGATCCCCTAGCGGGGGGGCGTCGGAATGAGCAGTTCTTC.

This sequence joins TRBV12-3 or TRBV12-4 and TRBJ2-6; the D is unclear. The CDR3 has 13 amino acids. Trimming took 2 bases from V and 3 from J, leaving 2 bases between them. The CDR3 DNA reads as TGTGCCAGCAGTTTATATGGGGCCAACGTCCTGACTTTC. This encodes CASSLYGANVLTF.

The rearrangement links TRBV9 to TRBJ2-1, with TRBD2 matching 13 bases. Looked up from germline, CDR1 is SGDLS and CDR2 is YYNGEE. V gave up 3 bases and J gave up 9 bases; unmatched junction bases: 6. The CDR3 covers 15 residues. CDR3 in DNA: TGTGCCAGCAGCGGGGGACTAGCGGGAATGGGTGAGCAGTTCTTC. The encoded protein is CASSGGLAGMGEQFF.

The gene calls are TRBV5-6 and TRBJ2-7, with D perhaps TRBD2 (6 bases). CDR1 is SGHDT and CDR2 is YYEEEE in the germline V gene. V was pared by 3 bases and J by 4 bases, with 11 bases between. The CDR3 contains 13 residues. The CDR3 coding sequence is TGTGCCAGCAGCTGGGCGGGAAATTACGAGCAGTACTTC. The encoded protein is CASSWAGNYEQYF.

This clone came up a few times. The chain joins TRBV15 to TRBJ1-3; D call uncertain. This CDR3 spans 16 amino acids. V lost 0 bases and J lost 4, with 13 bases in between. Looked up from germline, CDR1 is LNHNV and CDR2 is YYDKDF (reference sequence). CDR3 protein: CATSRDRETEGNTIYF. CDR3 nucleotides: TGTGCCACCAGCAGAGATCGGGAGACGGAAGGAAACACCATATATTTT.